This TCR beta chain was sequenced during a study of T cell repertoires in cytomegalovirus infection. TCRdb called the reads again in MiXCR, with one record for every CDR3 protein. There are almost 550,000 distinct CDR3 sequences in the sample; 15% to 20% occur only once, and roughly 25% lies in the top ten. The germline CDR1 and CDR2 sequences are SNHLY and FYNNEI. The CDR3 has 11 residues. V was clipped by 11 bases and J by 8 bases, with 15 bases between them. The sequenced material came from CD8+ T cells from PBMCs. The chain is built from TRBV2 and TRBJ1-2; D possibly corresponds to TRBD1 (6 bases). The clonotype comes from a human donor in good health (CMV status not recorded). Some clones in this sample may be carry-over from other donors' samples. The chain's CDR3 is CAGATGRGYTF. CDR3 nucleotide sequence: TGTGCCGGAGCAACAGGGCGCGGCTACACCTTC.